The source of this T cell receptor (beta chain) is a study of blood T cell repertoires in COVID-19. The wider study: PBMCs, B-cell-depleted T cells, or T cells were the source of the cDNA or gDNA that made up the material.

The sample holds one count of this clone. The CDR3 sequence is 14 residues long. Looked up from germline, CDR1 is SGHNT and CDR2 is YYREEE (reference sequence). V lost 4 bases and J 1 base, leaving 11 bases between the germline ends. Only in-frame clones appear in the TCRdb table, and some are missing; sequencing was by immunoSEQ multiplex PCR. Of around 170,000 clones listed, around 89% are singletons. J is TRBJ1-1 and V is TRBV5-4, with D possibly TRBD1 on 5 matching bases. The sample taken for sequencing was peripheral blood. This TCR came from a woman in her 30s with acute or convalescent COVID-19. For the CDR3, the DNA is TGTGCCAGCAGCCCCTGGGGGGGGAACACTGAAGCTTTCTTT. It specifies CASSPWGGNTEAFF. Drawing the rest from reference TRBV5-4 and TRBJ1-1, the complete variable domain is ETGVTQSPTHLIKTRGQQVTLRCSSQSGHNTVSWYQQALGQGPQFIFQYYREEENGRGNFPPRFSGLQFPNYSSELNVNALELDDSALYLCASSPWGGNTEAFFGQGTRLTVV.